A selection of T cell receptor beta chains follows, all from one sample in a study of somatic mutations in cytotoxic T cells in rheumatoid arthritis. Assay: immunoSEQ multiplex PCR; the TCRdb copy retains only in-frame clones and omits some. The table has about 11,000 clones, roughly 74% seen once; the top ten hold about two fifths. The source material was CD8+ T cells sorted from blood. These receptors were taken from a man between 60 and 70 years old in good health. CDR3s include the opening cysteine and the closing phenylalanine or tryptophan. A D gene is named only where the DNA matches it firmly. Size is stated for part of the rows, as once, few or many counts, or as a class when the clone is expanded.

V: TRBV5-4; size: once; length: 15; J: TRBJ2-2; D: NA; CDR3: CASSLVAGATGELFF; DNA: TGTGCCAGCAGCTTGGTGGCAGGGGCTACCGGGGAGCTGTTTTTT
V: TRBV25-1; size: NA; length: 12; J: TRBJ1-5; D: NA; CDR3: CASSDSGQPQHF; DNA: TGTGCCAGCAGTGATTCGGGCCAGCCCCAGCATTTT
V: TRBV7-3; size: NA; length: 13; J: TRBJ1-1; D: NA; CDR3: CASSLNVKTEAFF; DNA: TGTGCCAGCAGCTTAAACGTAAAGACTGAAGCTTTCTTT
V: TRBV11-2; size: NA; length: 16; J: TRBJ2-7; D: TRBD1; CDR3: CASSSRRDRTSYEQYF; DNA: TGTGCCAGCAGCTCCCGCCGGGACAGAACGTCATACGAGCAGTACTTC
V: TRBV19; size: NA; length: 15; J: TRBJ1-4; D: NA; CDR3: CASSQNRALGEKLFF; DNA: TGTGCCAGTAGTCAAAACAGGGCGCTTGGTGAAAAACTGTTTTTT
V: TRBV4-1; size: NA; length: 14; J: TRBJ1-5; D: NA; CDR3: CASSQDGAWQPQHF; DNA: TGCGCCAGCAGCCAAGATGGGGCCTGGCAGCCCCAGCATTTT
V: TRBV5-8; size: NA; length: 16; J: TRBJ2-1; D: NA; CDR3: CASSTDATGSYNEQFF; DNA: TGTGCCAGCAGCACGGACGCAACGGGGTCCTACAATGAGCAGTTCTTC
V: TRBV2; size: NA; length: 13; J: TRBJ2-7; D: NA; CDR3: CATSEKGSYEQYF; DNA: TGTGCCACCTCGGAGAAGGGGTCCTACGAGCAGTACTTC
V: TRBV4-1; size: NA; length: 14; J: TRBJ1-6; D: NA; CDR3: CASSQVGGLAALHF; DNA: TGCGCCAGCAGCCAAGTAGGGGGGTTGGCGGCCCTCCACTTT
V: TRBV5-1; size: NA; length: 15; J: TRBJ2-1; D: NA; CDR3: CASRDTGPSYNEQFF; DNA: TGCGCCAGCAGGGATACAGGGCCCTCCTACAATGAGCAGTTCTTC
V: TRBV9; size: NA; length: 14; J: TRBJ2-1; D: TRBD1; CDR3: CASSKGQAYNEQFF; DNA: TGTGCCAGCAGCAAGGGACAGGCTTACAATGAGCAGTTCTTC
V: TRBV27; size: NA; length: 13; J: TRBJ2-1; D: NA; CDR3: CASSLDYRNEQFF; DNA: TGTGCCAGCAGTTTAGACTACAGGAATGAGCAGTTCTTC
V: TRBV7-9; size: NA; length: 15; J: TRBJ1-1; D: NA; CDR3: CASSLAGGTNTEAFF; DNA: TGTGCCAGCAGCTTAGCGGGGGGCACGAACACTGAAGCTTTCTTT
V: TRBV5-6; size: NA; length: 14; J: TRBJ2-7; D: NA; CDR3: CASSPDFELYEQYF; DNA: TGTGCCAGCAGCCCGGATTTCGAACTATACGAGCAGTACTTC
V: TRBV2; size: once; length: 14; J: TRBJ2-7; D: TRBD1; CDR3: CASSPTGGAYEQYF; DNA: TGTGCCAGCAGCCCGACAGGGGGAGCCTACGAGCAGTACTTC
V: TRBV6-6; size: NA; length: 14; J: TRBJ1-1; D: TRBD1; CDR3: CASSYPGGHTEAFF; DNA: TGTGCCAGCAGTTACCCAGGGGGGCACACTGAAGCTTTCTTT
V: TRBV19; size: few; length: 15; J: TRBJ1-6; D: NA; CDR3: CASTLSPGPDGPLHF; DNA: TGTGCCAGTACCCTTAGCCCCGGACCGGACGGTCCCCTCCACTTT
V: TRBV10-3; size: NA; length: 12; J: TRBJ2-7; D: TRBD1; CDR3: CATTGSSYEQYF; DNA: TGTGCCACGACAGGGAGCTCCTACGAGCAGTACTTC
V: TRBV13; size: few; length: 13; J: TRBJ1-1; D: NA; CDR3: CASSLGGGTEAFF; DNA: TGTGCCAGCAGCTTAGGGGGCGGCACTGAAGCTTTCTTT
V: TRBV19; size: NA; length: 15; J: TRBJ1-4; D: NA; CDR3: CASSLGTATNEKLFF; DNA: TGTGCCAGTAGTCTCGGGACGGCAACTAATGAAAAACTGTTTTTT
V: TRBV19; size: NA; length: 15; J: TRBJ1-5; D: NA; CDR3: CASSIEPGGNQPQHF; DNA: TGTGCCAGTAGTATAGAGCCGGGAGGCAATCAGCCCCAGCATTTT
V: TRBV7-8; size: NA; length: 15; J: TRBJ2-1; D: TRBD2; CDR3: CASSRIAGGFGEQFF; DNA: TGTGCCAGCAGCCGCATAGCGGGCGGGTTTGGTGAGCAGTTCTTC
V: TRBV4-1; size: NA; length: 17; J: TRBJ1-1; D: NA; CDR3: CASSQGAGAEPNTEAFF; DNA: TGCGCCAGCAGCCAAGGGGCGGGGGCGGAACCGAACACTGAAGCTTTCTTT
V: TRBV4-2; size: NA; length: 14; J: TRBJ2-6; D: NA; CDR3: CASRPGTGANVLTF; DNA: TGTGCCAGCAGACCCGGGACAGGGGCCAACGTCCTGACTTTC
V: TRBV7-6; size: NA; length: 15; J: TRBJ1-4; D: NA; CDR3: CASSLSPATNEKLFF; DNA: TGTGCCAGCAGCTTAAGTCCGGCAACTAATGAAAAACTGTTTTTT
V: TRBV27; size: NA; length: 17; J: TRBJ2-2; D: TRBD2; CDR3: CASSFLLAGDITGELFF; DNA: TGTGCCAGCAGTTTCTTGCTAGCGGGAGACATCACCGGGGAGCTGTTTTTT
V: TRBV15; size: once; length: 14; J: TRBJ1-2; D: TRBD1; CDR3: CATSRGQGNYGYTF; DNA: TGTGCCACCAGCAGAGGACAGGGGAACTATGGCTACACCTTC
V: TRBV4-1; size: NA; length: 16; J: TRBJ2-1; D: TRBD2; CDR3: CASSRHSSGGYNEQFF; DNA: TGCGCCAGCAGCCGTCACTCTAGCGGAGGGTACAATGAGCAGTTCTTC
V: TRBV28; size: few; length: 11; J: TRBJ1-1; D: NA; CDR3: CASWGIYEAFF; DNA: TGTGCCAGCTGGGGTATTTATGAAGCTTTCTTT
V: TRBV28; size: NA; length: 21; J: TRBJ2-1; D: TRBD2; CDR3: CASKSYIGLAAQGSSYNEQFF; DNA: TGTGCCAGCAAGTCGTACATCGGACTAGCGGCCCAAGGGAGCTCCTACAATGAGCAGTTCTTC
V: TRBV15; size: few; length: 15; J: TRBJ2-5; D: TRBD2; CDR3: CATSRDRDGGETQYF; DNA: TGTGCCACCAGCAGGGACCGGGACGGGGGGGAGACCCAGTACTTC
V: TRBV4-3; size: NA; length: 16; J: TRBJ2-7; D: TRBD1; CDR3: CASSQDRGQGAYEQYF; DNA: TGCGCCAGCAGCCAAGATAGGGGACAGGGAGCCTACGAGCAGTACTTC